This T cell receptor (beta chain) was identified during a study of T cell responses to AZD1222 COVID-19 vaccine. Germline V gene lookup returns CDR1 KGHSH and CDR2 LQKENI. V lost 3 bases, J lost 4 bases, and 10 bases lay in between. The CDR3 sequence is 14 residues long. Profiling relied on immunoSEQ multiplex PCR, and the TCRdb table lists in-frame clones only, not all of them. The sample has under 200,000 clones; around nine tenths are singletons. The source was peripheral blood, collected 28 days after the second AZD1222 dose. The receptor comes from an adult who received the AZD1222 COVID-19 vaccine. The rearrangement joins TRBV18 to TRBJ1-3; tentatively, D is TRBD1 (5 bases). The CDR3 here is CASSPGERGNTIYF. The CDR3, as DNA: TGTGCCAGCTCACCGGGGGAGAGAGGAAACACCATATATTTT.